The 7 T cell receptor beta chains below were found in one sample sequenced in a study of blood T cells in healthy people across ages. A J-beta primer mix and a sample-barcoded 5' primer were used in a second PCR of about 7 to 12 cycles. MiXCR was run by TCRdb on the 5' RACE reads, yielding one entry per CDR3 protein. The sample carries 1.5 million to 1.9 million distinct CDR3 sequences, about 42% recorded once. Sequencing was done on a sample of blood. The source is a woman younger than 30 in good health.

The chain recombines TRBV5-1 with TRBJ2-1; D gene uncertain. Germline V gene data show CDR1 as SGHRS and CDR2 as YFSETQ. The CDR3 sequence is 16 residues long. Trimming removed 1 base from V and 1 base from J, with 12 bases in between. The CDR3 reads CASSLLSTHSYNEQFF. DNA for the CDR3: TGCGCCAGCAGCTTGTTGTCCACTCATTCCTACAATGAGCAGTTCTTC. Together with reference TRBV5-1 and TRBJ2-1, the CDR3 gives the full variable domain: KAGVTQTPRYLIKTRGQQVTLSCSPISGHRSVSWYQQTPGQGLQFLFEYFSETQRNKGNFPGRFSGRQFSNSRSEMNVSTLELGDSALYLCASSLLSTHSYNEQFFGPGTRLTVL.

V gene TRBV20-1 combines with J gene TRBJ1-1; TRBD1 might be the D (6 bases). Germline CDR1 and CDR2: DFQATT and SNEGSKA (reference sequence). The CDR3 sequence is 13 residues long. V lost 1 base to trimming and J lost 10 bases, with 16 bases between them. The CDR3 spells CSARVPGAVGAFF. The CDR3 nucleotides read TGCAGTGCTAGAGTCCCGGGGGCTGTCGGAGCTTTCTTT.

The rearrangement uses TRBV12-3 or TRBV12-4 and TRBJ2-1; D unresolved. V was pared by 1 base and J by 0 bases, with 19 bases between. There are 19 residues in the CDR3. This CDR3 reads CASSLVFPYASSSYNEQFF. As DNA, the CDR3 is TGTGCCAGCAGTTTAGTTTTTCCATACGCCAGCAGCTCCTACAATGAGCAGTTCTTC.

There are a few counts of this clonotype. V is TRBV20-1 and J is TRBJ2-1, with TRBD2 matching over 8 bases. The CDR3 is made up of 11 amino acids. V was pared by 7 bases and J by 9 bases, with 5 bases of the junction left unmatched. The germline V gene encodes CDR1 DFQATT and CDR2 SNEGSKA (reference sequence). The CDR3 region has the DNA TGCAGTGGGGTTAGCGGGATTGAGCAGTTCTTC. Translation gives CSGVSGIEQFF.

The sample holds a few counts of this clonotype. J is TRBJ1-2 and V is TRBV5-1, with TRBD1 as a possible D gene (5 bases). Between the trimmed V and J ends, which lost 4 bases and 8 bases, there was a span of 15 bases. This CDR3 has 13 amino acids. CDR1 SGHRS and CDR2 YFSETQ come from the germline V gene. CDR3 DNA sequence: TGCGCCAGCAGCAGGGACGTGGAGGGCGGCTACACCTTC. It specifies CASSRDVEGGYTF. The full variable domain, rest sourced from reference TRBV5-1 and TRBJ1-2, is KAGVTQTPRYLIKTRGQQVTLSCSPISGHRSVSWYQQTPGQGLQFLFEYFSETQRNKGNFPGRFSGRQFSNSRSEMNVSTLELGDSALYLCASSRDVEGGYTFGSGTRLTVV.

V is TRBV12-3 or TRBV12-4 and J is TRBJ2-7; D assignment may be TRBD1 or TRBD2 (5 bases each). V dropped 7 bases and J dropped 3 bases, with 16 bases sitting between them. The CDR3 length is 14 residues. CDR3 DNA: TGTGCCAGCACCACCCGGGACGGACACTACGAGCAGTACTTC. This codes for CASTTRDGHYEQYF.

This clonotype was seen repeatedly, ten times or more. The chain is built from TRBV9 and TRBJ1-2; 7 nucleotides agree with TRBD1. This CDR3 contains 18 residues. V shed 1 base and J 4 bases; nucleotides not matched to a gene: 16. Germline V lookup: CDR1 SGDLS, CDR2 YYNGEE. The DNA for the CDR3 is TGTGCCAGCAGCGTAACCCCGTCCCCCAGACAGGGAGGCTATGGCTACACCTTC. Protein sequence: CASSVTPSPRQGGYGYTF.